The following is a TCR beta chain sequence with its context. The sample comes from a study of blood T cell repertoires in COVID-19. Turning to the study itself: Acute and convalescent COVID-19 specimens originated in the United States, Italy and Spain. The cDNA or gDNA used as material had been derived from T cells, B-cell-depleted T cells, or PBMCs.

The CDR3 runs to 13 residues. CDR1 is SEHNR, CDR2 FQNEAQ, per germline (reference sequence). V lost 5 bases and J 5 bases, leaving 12 bases between the germline ends. Authors' methods: Estimated nucleated cell counts came from reference gene primer amplification. The assay was immunoSEQ multiplex PCR, and TCRdb's table has in-frame clones only and misses some. The V and J calls and clone size come from that table; D and trimming were worked out from the DNA. The sample has some 150,000 clones, 80% to 90% seen once; the top ten hold 7% to 10%. The V call is TRBV7-9, the J call TRBJ1-1; D might be TRBD1 (5 bases). The receptor comes from a human donor with acute or convalescent COVID-19. The donor label of this sample is uncertain. The sample consisted of peripheral blood. Written as DNA, the CDR3 is TGTGCCAGCAGCCCTGGGGGGATAACTGAAGCTTTCTTT. Amino acids: CASSPGGITEAFF.